The 3 T cell receptor beta chains presented below share a single source sample, sequenced in a study of blood T cell repertoires in COVID-19. Profiling relied on immunoSEQ multiplex PCR, and the TCRdb table lists in-frame clones only, not all of them. The sample has hundreds of thousands of clones; over 75% are singletons. The sequenced sample consisted of peripheral blood. Receptor source: a human donor in a cohort sampled during active COVID-19.

The chain couples TRBV30 to TRBJ1-3; D possibly corresponds to TRBD1 (5 bases). The CDR3 extends over 14 amino acids. The V gene's germline CDR1 is GTSNPN and CDR2 SVGIG (reference sequence). Trimming cost V 3 bases and J 2 bases, with 11 bases left between them. The CDR3 DNA is TGTGCCTGGAGCGGCAGGGTGGCTGGAAACACCATATATTTT. Amino acid sequence: CAWSGRVAGNTIYF.

This chain joins TRBV30 and TRBJ1-4; 9 bases fit TRBD1. CDR1 GTSNPN and CDR2 SVGIG come from the germline V gene (reference sequence). There are 14 residues in the CDR3. V was pared by 3 bases and J by 1 base, with 0 bases of the junction left unmatched. The CDR3 spells CAWRGQGTNEKLFF. Written as DNA, the CDR3 is TGTGCCTGGAGGGGACAGGGAACTAATGAAAAACTGTTTTTT.

J is TRBJ1-1 and V is TRBV7-8; 10 nucleotides match TRBD1. V lost 6 bases and J lost 2; bases outside the gene matches: 6. CDR1 is SGHVS and CDR2 is FQNEAQ in the germline V gene. The CDR3 is made up of 15 amino acids. CDR3: CASSSLTGGNTEAFF. The DNA for the CDR3 is TGTGCCAGCAGTTCCCTGACAGGGGGCAACACTGAAGCTTTCTTT.